The 18 T cell receptor beta chains in this list originate from one sample, sequenced in a study of T cells in Graves' hyperthyroidism and ophthalmopathy. Amplified TCR beta CDR3 regions derived from RNA transcripts. The TCR CDR3 was amplified in a first-round RT-PCR using the HTBI primer set. TCRdb re-called the multiplex PCR reads with MiXCR, one entry per CDR3 protein. The sample records roughly 160,000 distinct CDR3 sequences, about 9% being singletons. The sample consisted of blood. Receptor source: a woman younger than 35 with Graves' hyperthyroidism that later progressed to Graves' ophthalmopathy.

This clonotype was counted many times. The J gene is TRBJ2-7, the V gene TRBV5-1; 8 nucleotides agree with TRBD1. This CDR3 contains 17 residues. Trimming took 4 bases from V and 7 from J; bases not matched to a gene: 19. The germline V gene has CDR1 SGHRS and CDR2 YFSETQ. CDR3 sequence: CASSLRFGQGGPREQYF. For the CDR3, the DNA is TGCGCCAGCAGCCTACGATTTGGACAGGGTGGCCCTAGGGAGCAGTACTTC.

This clonotype has ten or more counts. V and J are TRBV30 and TRBJ1-1; D ambiguous. The germline V gene has CDR1 GTSNPN and CDR2 SVGIG (reference sequence). This CDR3 region has 14 residues. V lost 3 bases to trimming and J lost 1 base, with 12 bases between them. CDR3 in amino acids: CAWRRVVRNTEAFF. The DNA for the CDR3 is TGTGCCTGGAGAAGGGTCGTACGGAACACTGAAGCTTTCTTT. The full variable domain, in which reference TRBV30 and TRBJ1-1 provide the parts outside the CDR3, is SQTIHQWPATLVQPVGSPLSLECTVEGTSNPNLYWYRQAAGRGLQLLFYSVGIGQISSEVPQNLSASRPQDRQFILSSKKLLLSDSGFYLCAWRRVVRNTEAFFGQGTRLTVV.

This clonotype has at least ten counts. The rearrangement joins TRBV20-1 to TRBJ1-1, with 7 bases aligning to TRBD1. Looked up from germline, CDR1 is DFQATT and CDR2 is SNEGSKA (reference sequence). This CDR3 is 16 amino acids long. Trimming at V came to 3 bases and at J to 1 base, leaving 11 bases not matched to a gene. This chain's CDR3 is CSASPNRGGTNTEAFF. The DNA of the CDR3 is TGCAGTGCTAGCCCTAACAGGGGAGGGACGAACACTGAAGCTTTCTTT.

The chain carries TRBV29-1 and TRBJ2-1; 10 bases match TRBD2. V lost 6 bases, J lost 8 bases, and 13 bases stayed unmatched. Germline loops: CDR1 SQVTM, CDR2 ANQGSEA. The CDR3 is made up of 15 amino acids. The CDR3 region is CSVLPLAGVFYEQFF. The DNA of the CDR3 is TGCAGCGTCCTACCGCTAGCGGGAGTGTTCTATGAGCAGTTCTTC.

This clonotype was detected ten times or more. The J gene is TRBJ2-7, the V gene TRBV29-1; 7 bases match TRBD2. CDR1 and CDR2 (germline): SQVTM, ANQGSEA. V lost 4 bases and J lost 2; bases outside the gene matches: 8. The CDR3 is made up of 14 amino acids. The CDR3 nucleotides read TGCAGCGTTGTAGGCGCGGGAGCCACCTACGAGCAGTACTTC. Residues: CSVVGAGATYEQYF.

This clonotype was recorded at least ten times. This chain joins TRBV11-2 and TRBJ2-5; D call uncertain. V was clipped by 3 bases and J by 1 base, with 9 bases between them. The germline gives CDR1 SGHAT, CDR2 FQNNGV. The CDR3 runs to 14 residues. The CDR3 nucleotides are TGTGCCAGCAGCTTCGGGCAAGTCCAAGAGACCCAGTACTTC. Amino acids: CASSFGQVQETQYF.

This clonotype was found many times. The chain links TRBV15 to TRBJ2-1; D uncertain. Germline V gene data show CDR1 as LNHNV and CDR2 as YYDKDF (reference sequence). V shed 6 bases and J shed 4 bases, with 19 bases lying between them. The CDR3 contains 16 residues. The chain's CDR3 is CATRGKSPPTYNEQFF. The CDR3 DNA is TGTGCCACCAGGGGCAAGTCCCCCCCGACTTACAATGAGCAGTTCTTC.

This clonotype was detected many times. The V and J genes are TRBV12-3 or TRBV12-4 and TRBJ1-5; maybe TRBD1 (6 bases). The CDR3 is made up of 14 amino acids. V was trimmed by 2 bases and J by 5 bases, leaving 10 bases between them. The CDR3 is CASSLPDRDQPQHF. CDR3 nucleotides: TGTGCCAGCAGTTTACCGGACAGAGATCAGCCCCAGCATTTT.

This clonotype occurred many times. The rearrangement joins TRBV27 to TRBJ2-5; 12 nucleotides align to TRBD2. CDR1 and CDR2 (germline): MNHEY, SMNVEV (reference sequence). The CDR3 is 15 residues long. Unmatched junction bases numbered 5, after V lost 5 bases and J lost 4 bases. The CDR3 DNA follows: TGTGCCAGCAGTCTAGCGGGGGGGCTTGGAGAGACCCAGTACTTC. This codes for CASSLAGGLGETQYF.

This clonotype showed up many times. This chain links TRBV29-1 with TRBJ1-1, with 10 bases that match TRBD1. The CDR3 length is 12 residues. V trimming: 7 bases; J trimming: 6 bases; junction bases outside the gene matches: 5. Germline V gene lookup returns CDR1 SQVTM and CDR2 ANQGSEA. In DNA, the CDR3 is TGCAGCGGCGGACAGGGGGTATCTGAAGCTTTCTTT. It specifies CSGGQGVSEAFF.

This clonotype occurred many times. This chain links TRBV27 with TRBJ2-7; 8 nucleotides line up with TRBD1. The V gene end was trimmed by 4 bases and the J gene end by 3 bases; junction bases not matched to a gene: 17. Looked up from germline, CDR1 is MNHEY and CDR2 is SMNVEV (reference sequence). The CDR3 is 18 residues long. CDR3 amino acids: CASSSIPSPTGAHYEQYF. DNA for the CDR3: TGTGCCAGCAGTTCCATACCCTCCCCGACAGGGGCACACTACGAGCAGTACTTC.

This clonotype was detected ten times or more. The V gene is TRBV6-1, the J gene TRBJ2-2; 12 bases align to TRBD2. This CDR3 has 16 residues. V lost 6 bases, J lost 4 bases, and 6 bases stayed unmatched. Germline CDR1 reads MNHNS; CDR2 reads SASEGT. The chain's CDR3 is CASRTLAGGTTGELFF. DNA of the CDR3: TGTGCCAGCAGAACCCTAGCGGGGGGGACCACCGGGGAGCTGTTTTTT.

This clonotype was picked up many times. The chain employs TRBV18 and TRBJ1-1; no clear D gene. Germline V gene lookup returns CDR1 KGHSH and CDR2 LQKENI. This CDR3 is 13 amino acids long. Between the trimmed V and J ends, which lost 0 bases and 2 bases, there was a span of 4 bases. CDR3 residues: CASSPPGNTEAFF. CDR3 coding DNA: TGTGCCAGCTCACCACCGGGAAACACTGAAGCTTTCTTT.

The V gene is TRBV15, the J gene TRBJ1-5, with 7 bases fitting TRBD1. V shed 4 bases, J shed 2 bases, and the junction held 2 bases outside the gene matches. The CDR3 loop spans 14 amino acids. CDR1 is LNHNV, CDR2 YYDKDF, per germline (reference sequence). CDR3 DNA: TGTGCCACCAGCAAGGGGGCTGGCAATCAGCCCCAGCATTTT. Protein: CATSKGAGNQPQHF.

This clonotype was counted ten times or more. The chain carries TRBV7-8 and TRBJ2-6; D possibly corresponds to TRBD2 (5 bases). This CDR3 comprises 16 residues. The V gene lost 0 bases and the J gene lost 2 bases, with 8 bases spanning the gap. Germline CDR1 and CDR2: SGHVS and FQNEAQ. The CDR3 DNA follows: TGTGCCAGCAGCTTAGCCGTGGAGGCTGGGGCCAACGTCCTGACTTTC. Protein: CASSLAVEAGANVLTF. Combining the CDR3 with reference TRBV7-8 and TRBJ2-6 gives the whole variable domain GAGVSQSPRYKVAKRGQDVALRCDPISGHVSLFWYQQALGQGPEFLTYFQNEAQLDKSGLPSDRFFAERPEGSVSTLKIQRTQQEDSAVYLCASSLAVEAGANVLTFGAGSRLTVL.

This clonotype was recorded at least ten times. The chain uses TRBV7-9 and TRBJ2-7; no clear D. The CDR3 is 13 residues long. V was cut by 4 bases and J by 1 base, with 8 bases left in between. Germline assignment: CDR1 SEHNR and CDR2 FQNEAQ (reference sequence). In nucleotides, the CDR3 is TGTGCCAGCAGCTACGACGGTTCCTACGAGCAGTACTTC. As protein: CASSYDGSYEQYF.

This clonotype was detected ten times or more. The J gene is TRBJ2-2, the V gene TRBV12-3 or TRBV12-4; D is undetermined. Trimming stripped 3 bases from V and 0 bases from J, with 11 bases between. The CDR3 is 16 residues long. The CDR3, as DNA: TGTGCCAGCAGTTTTCGGTGGACGACGAACACCGGGGAGCTGTTTTTT. Translating it yields CASSFRWTTNTGELFF.

This clonotype was recorded at least ten times. The chain couples TRBV12-3 or TRBV12-4 to TRBJ2-1; 8 bases match TRBD2. With 3 bases clipped from V and 4 bases from J, the junction kept 5 bases outside the gene matches. This CDR3 region has 15 residues. CDR3 coding DNA: TGTGCCAGCAGTTTTAGTAGCGGGGTTTACAATGAGCAGTTCTTC. Residues: CASSFSSGVYNEQFF.